This record covers a single T cell receptor beta chain. These data come from a study of blood T cell repertoires in COVID-19. In the study overall: Sites in the United States, Italy and Spain provided acute and convalescent COVID-19 samples. PBMCs, B-cell-depleted T cells, or T cells provided the cDNA or gDNA that made up the material.

As originally analysed: Amplification from reference gene primers served as the basis for estimated nucleated cell counts. The repertoire was sequenced with immunoSEQ multiplex PCR; TCRdb's copy has only in-frame clones and lacks some. V, J and clone size were drawn from that table, and D and trimming were deduced from the DNA. Of a few hundred thousand clones in the sample, roughly 84% were seen once. The CDR3 extends over 16 amino acids. The chain joins TRBV21-1 to TRBJ2-7; the table's D gene call, TRBD2, was not cross checked with the DNA. TRBV21-1 is a pseudogene locus. The source material was peripheral blood. The TCR originated in a man aged 50-60 years with active or convalescent COVID-19. CDR3 bases: TGTGCCAGCAGCAAATTTCCGGTCCGGGGTGGCTACGAGCAGTACTTC. This encodes CASSKFPVRGGYEQYF.